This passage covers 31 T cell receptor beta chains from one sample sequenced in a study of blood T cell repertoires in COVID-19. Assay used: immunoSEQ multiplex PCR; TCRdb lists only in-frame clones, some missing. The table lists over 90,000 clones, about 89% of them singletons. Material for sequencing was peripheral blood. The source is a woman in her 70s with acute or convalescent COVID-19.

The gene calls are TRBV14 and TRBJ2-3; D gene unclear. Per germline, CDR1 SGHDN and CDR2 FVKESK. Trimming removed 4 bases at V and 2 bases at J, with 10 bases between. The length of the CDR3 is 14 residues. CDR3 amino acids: CASSPPVLTDTQYF. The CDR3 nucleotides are TGTGCCAGCAGCCCCCCCGTCCTCACAGATACGCAGTATTTT.

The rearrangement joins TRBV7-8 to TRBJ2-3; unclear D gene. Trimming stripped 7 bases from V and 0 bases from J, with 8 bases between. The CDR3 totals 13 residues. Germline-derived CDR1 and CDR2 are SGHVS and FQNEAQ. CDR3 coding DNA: TGTGCCAGCATCCCCATTAGCACAGATACGCAGTATTTT. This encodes CASIPISTDTQYF. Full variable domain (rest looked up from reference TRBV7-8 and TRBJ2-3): GAGVSQSPRYKVAKRGQDVALRCDPISGHVSLFWYQQALGQGPEFLTYFQNEAQLDKSGLPSDRFFAERPEGSVSTLKIQRTQQEDSAVYLCASIPISTDTQYFGPGTRLTVL.

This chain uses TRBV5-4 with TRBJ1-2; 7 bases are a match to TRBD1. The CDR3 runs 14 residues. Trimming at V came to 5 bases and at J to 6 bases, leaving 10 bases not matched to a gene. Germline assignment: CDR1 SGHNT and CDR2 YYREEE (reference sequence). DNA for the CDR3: TGTGCCAGCAGTAAACAGGACAGGATGAATGGCTACACCTTC. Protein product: CASSKQDRMNGYTF.

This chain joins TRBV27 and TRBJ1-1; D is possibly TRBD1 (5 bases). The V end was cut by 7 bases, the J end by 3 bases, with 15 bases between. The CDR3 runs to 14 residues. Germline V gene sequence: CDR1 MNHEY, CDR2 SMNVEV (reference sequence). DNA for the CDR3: TGTGCCAGCAATGGGAACGCAGGGTACACTGAAGCTTTCTTT. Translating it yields CASNGNAGYTEAFF.

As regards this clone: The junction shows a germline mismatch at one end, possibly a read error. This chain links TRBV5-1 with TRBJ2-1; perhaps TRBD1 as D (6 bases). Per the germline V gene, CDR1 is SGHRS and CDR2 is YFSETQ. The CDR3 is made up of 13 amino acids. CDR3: CASSLDRDNEQFF. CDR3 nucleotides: TGCGCCAGCAGTTTGGACAGAGACAATGAGCAGTTCTTC.

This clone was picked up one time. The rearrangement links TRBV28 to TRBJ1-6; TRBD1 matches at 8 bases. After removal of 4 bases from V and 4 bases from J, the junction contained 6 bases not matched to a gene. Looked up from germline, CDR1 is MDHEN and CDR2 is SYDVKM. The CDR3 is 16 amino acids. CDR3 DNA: TGTGCCAGCAGTTGGCCCCGGGACAGGTATAATTCACCCCTCCACTTT. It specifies CASSWPRDRYNSPLHF.

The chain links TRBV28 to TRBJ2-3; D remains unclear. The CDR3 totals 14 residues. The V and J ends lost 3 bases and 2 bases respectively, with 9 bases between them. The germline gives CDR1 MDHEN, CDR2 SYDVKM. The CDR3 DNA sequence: TGTGCCAGCAGTTTCAAGTGGCTCACAGATACGCAGTATTTT. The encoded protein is CASSFKWLTDTQYF.

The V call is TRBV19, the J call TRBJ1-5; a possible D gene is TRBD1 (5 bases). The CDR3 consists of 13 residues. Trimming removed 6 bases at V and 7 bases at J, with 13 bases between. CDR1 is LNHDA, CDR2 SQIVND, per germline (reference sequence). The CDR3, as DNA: TGTGCCAGTAGCCCGGGGGGAAAGCAGCCCCAGCATTTT. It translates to CASSPGGKQPQHF. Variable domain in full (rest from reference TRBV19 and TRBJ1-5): DGGITQSPKYLFRKEGQNVTLSCEQNLNHDAMYWYRQDPGQGLRLIYYSQIVNDFQKGDIAEGYSVSREKKESFPLTVTSAQKNPTAFYLCASSPGGKQPQHFGDGTRLSIL.

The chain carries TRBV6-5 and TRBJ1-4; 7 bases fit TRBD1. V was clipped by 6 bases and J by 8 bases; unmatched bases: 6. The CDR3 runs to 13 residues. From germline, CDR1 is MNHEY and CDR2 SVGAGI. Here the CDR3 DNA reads TGTGCCAGCAGAGACAGGGCGGGCGAAAAACTGTTTTTT. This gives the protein CASRDRAGEKLFF.

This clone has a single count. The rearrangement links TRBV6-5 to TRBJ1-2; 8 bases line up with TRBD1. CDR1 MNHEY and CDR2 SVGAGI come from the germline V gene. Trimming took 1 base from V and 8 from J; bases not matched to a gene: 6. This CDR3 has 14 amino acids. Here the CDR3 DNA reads TGTGCCAGCAGTTACTTTGGACAGGGCGGAGGCTACACCTTC. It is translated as CASSYFGQGGGYTF.

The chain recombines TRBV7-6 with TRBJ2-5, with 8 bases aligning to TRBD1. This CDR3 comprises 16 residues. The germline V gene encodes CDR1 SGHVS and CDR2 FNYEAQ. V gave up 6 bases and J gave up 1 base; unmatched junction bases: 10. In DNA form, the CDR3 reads TGTGCCAGCAGACGCAACCCCGGGACAGGCCAAGAGACCCAGTACTTC. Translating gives CASRRNPGTGQETQYF. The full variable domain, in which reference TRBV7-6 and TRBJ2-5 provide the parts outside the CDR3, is GAGVSQSPRYKVTKRGQDVALRCDPISGHVSLYWYRQALGQGPEFLTYFNYEAQQDKSGLPNDRFSAERPEGSISTLTIQRTEQRDSAMYRCASRRNPGTGQETQYFGPGTRLLVL.

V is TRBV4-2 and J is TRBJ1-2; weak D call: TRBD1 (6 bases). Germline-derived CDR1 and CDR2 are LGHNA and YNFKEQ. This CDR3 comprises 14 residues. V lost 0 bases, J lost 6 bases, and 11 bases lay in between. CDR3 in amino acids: CASSQESTGHGYTF. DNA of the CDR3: TGTGCCAGCAGCCAAGAATCGACAGGCCATGGCTACACCTTC.

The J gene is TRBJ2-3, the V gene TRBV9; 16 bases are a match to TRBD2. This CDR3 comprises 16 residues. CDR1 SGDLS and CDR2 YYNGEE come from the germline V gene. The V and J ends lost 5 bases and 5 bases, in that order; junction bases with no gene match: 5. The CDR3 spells CASSGGLAGGVDTQYF. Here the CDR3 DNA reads TGTGCCAGCAGTGGGGGACTAGCGGGAGGGGTAGATACGCAGTATTTT. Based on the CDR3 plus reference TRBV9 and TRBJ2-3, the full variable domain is DSGVTQTPKHLITATGQRVTLRCSPRSGDLSVYWYQQSLDQGLQFLIQYYNGEERAKGNILERFSAQQFPDLHSELNLSSLELGDSALYFCASSGGLAGGVDTQYFGPGTRLTVL.

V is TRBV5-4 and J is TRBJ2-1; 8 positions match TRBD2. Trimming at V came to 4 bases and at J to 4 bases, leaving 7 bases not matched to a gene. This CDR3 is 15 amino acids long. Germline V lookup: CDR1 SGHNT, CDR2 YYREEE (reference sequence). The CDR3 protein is CASSAGTREYNEQFF. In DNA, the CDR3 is TGTGCCAGCAGCGCCGGGACTAGGGAATACAATGAGCAGTTCTTC.

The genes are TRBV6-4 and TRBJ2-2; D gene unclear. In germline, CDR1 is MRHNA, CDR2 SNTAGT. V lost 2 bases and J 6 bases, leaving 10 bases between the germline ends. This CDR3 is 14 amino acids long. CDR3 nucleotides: TGTGCCAGCAGTGACGGGCCCCTCCCCGGGGAGCTGTTTTTT. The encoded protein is CASSDGPLPGELFF.

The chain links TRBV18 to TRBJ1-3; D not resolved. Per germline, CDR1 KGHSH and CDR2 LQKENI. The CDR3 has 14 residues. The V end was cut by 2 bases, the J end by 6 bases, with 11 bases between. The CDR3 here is CASSPAVLANTIYF. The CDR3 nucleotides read TGTGCCAGCTCACCAGCGGTCTTGGCAAACACCATATATTTT.

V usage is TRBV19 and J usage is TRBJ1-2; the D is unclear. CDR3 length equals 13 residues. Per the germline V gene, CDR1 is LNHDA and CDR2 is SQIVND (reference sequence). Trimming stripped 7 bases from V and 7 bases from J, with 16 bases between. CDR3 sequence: CASILGRVPGYTF. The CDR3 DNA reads TGTGCCAGTATCCTCGGTCGGGTTCCTGGCTACACCTTC.

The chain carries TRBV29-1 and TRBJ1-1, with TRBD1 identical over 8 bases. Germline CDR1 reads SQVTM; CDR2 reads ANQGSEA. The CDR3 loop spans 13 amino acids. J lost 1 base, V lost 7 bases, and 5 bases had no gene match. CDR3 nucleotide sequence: TGCAGCGGTGCTCAGGGGGCGAACACTGAAGCTTTCTTT. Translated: CSGAQGANTEAFF.

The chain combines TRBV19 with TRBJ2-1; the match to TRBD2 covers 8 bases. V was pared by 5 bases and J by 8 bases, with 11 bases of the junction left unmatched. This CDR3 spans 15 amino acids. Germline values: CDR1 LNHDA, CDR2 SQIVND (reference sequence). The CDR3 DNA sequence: TGTGCCAGTAGTCCTATACCGGGACTAGGGGATGAGCAGTTCTTC. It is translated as CASSPIPGLGDEQFF.

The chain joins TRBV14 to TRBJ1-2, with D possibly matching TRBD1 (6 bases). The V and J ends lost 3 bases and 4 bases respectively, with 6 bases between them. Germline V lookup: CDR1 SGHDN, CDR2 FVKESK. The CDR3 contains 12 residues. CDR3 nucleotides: TGTGCCAGCAGCCAGGACAGCTATGGCTACACCTTC. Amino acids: CASSQDSYGYTF.

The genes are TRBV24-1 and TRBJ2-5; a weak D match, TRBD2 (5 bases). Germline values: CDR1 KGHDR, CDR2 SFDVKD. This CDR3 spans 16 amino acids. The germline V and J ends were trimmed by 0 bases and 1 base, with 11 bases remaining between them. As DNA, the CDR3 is TGTGCCACCAGTGATTTGCGAGGGTCGGGCCAAGAGACCCAGTACTTC. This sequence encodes CATSDLRGSGQETQYF.

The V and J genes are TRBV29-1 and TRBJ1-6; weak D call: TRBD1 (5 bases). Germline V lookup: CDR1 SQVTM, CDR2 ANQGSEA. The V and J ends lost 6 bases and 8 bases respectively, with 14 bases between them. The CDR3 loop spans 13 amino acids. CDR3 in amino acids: CSVTLGGDSPLHF. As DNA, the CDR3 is TGCAGCGTGACATTGGGGGGAGATTCACCCCTCCACTTT.

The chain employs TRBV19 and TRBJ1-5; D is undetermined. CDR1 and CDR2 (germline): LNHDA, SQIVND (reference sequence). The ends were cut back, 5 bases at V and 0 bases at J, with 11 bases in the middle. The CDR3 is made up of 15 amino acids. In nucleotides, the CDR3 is TGTGCCAGTAGTGTCGAGGCAAATAGCAATCAGCCCCAGCATTTT. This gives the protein CASSVEANSNQPQHF.

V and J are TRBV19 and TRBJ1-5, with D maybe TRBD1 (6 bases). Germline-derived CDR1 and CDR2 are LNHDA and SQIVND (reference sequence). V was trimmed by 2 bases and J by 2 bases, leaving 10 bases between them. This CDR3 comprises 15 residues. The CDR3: CASSISGVGNQPQHF. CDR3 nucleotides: TGTGCCAGTAGTATATCAGGGGTAGGCAATCAGCCCCAGCATTTT.

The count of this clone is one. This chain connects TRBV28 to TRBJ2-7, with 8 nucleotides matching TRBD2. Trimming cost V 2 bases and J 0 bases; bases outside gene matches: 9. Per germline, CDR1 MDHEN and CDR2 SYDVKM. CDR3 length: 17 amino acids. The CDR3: CASSLGGTSPFSYEQYF. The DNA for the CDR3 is TGTGCCAGCAGTTTAGGGGGGACTAGTCCGTTCTCCTACGAGCAGTACTTC.

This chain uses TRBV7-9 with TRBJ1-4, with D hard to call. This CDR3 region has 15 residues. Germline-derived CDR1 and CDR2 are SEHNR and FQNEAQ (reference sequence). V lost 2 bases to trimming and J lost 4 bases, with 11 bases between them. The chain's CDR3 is CASSLSTRGNEKLFF. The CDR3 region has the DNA TGTGCCAGCAGCTTAAGTACGCGGGGTAATGAAAAACTGTTTTTT.

CDR3 sequence (DNA): TGCAGCGTGGGGGGAGGCCTTGGGGAACTGTTTTTT. This translates into CSVGGGLGELFF. This chain joins TRBV29-1 and TRBJ1-4, with D possibly being TRBD1 (5 bases). V was shortened by 6 bases and J by 12 bases, with 17 bases between the two germline ends. Germline V CDR1 and CDR2: SQVTM, ANQGSEA. CDR3 size: 12 residues.

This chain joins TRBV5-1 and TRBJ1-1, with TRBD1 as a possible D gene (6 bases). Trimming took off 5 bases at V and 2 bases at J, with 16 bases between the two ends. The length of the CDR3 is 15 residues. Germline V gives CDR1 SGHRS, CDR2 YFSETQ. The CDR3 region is CASSHAGAKNTEAFF. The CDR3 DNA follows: TGCGCCAGCAGTCACGCAGGGGCGAAAAACACTGAAGCTTTCTTT.

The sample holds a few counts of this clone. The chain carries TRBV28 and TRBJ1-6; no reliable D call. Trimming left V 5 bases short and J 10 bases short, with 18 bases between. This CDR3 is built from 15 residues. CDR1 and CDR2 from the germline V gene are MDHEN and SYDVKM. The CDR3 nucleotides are TGTGCCAGCAGTGAAGTCAAAGGAGAAGTATCACCCCTCCACTTT. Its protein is CASSEVKGEVSPLHF.

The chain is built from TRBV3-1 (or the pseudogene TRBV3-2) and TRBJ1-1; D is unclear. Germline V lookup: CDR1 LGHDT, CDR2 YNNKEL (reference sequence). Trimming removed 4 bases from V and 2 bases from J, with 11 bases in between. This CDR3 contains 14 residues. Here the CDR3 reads CASSPRGENTEAFF. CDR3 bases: TGTGCCAGCAGCCCCCGGGGTGAAAACACTGAAGCTTTCTTT.

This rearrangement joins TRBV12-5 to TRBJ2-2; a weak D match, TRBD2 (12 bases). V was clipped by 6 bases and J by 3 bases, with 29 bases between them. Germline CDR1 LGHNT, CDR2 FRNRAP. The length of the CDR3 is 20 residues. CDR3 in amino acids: CASGKTGTGGLAGYTGELFF. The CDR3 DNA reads TGTGCTAGTGGGAAAACCGGGACAGGGGGACTAGCGGGCTACACCGGGGAGCTGTTTTTT.